This section outlines one T cell receptor (beta chain) sequence together with its context. Antigen unknown. A much larger clone sits a single nucleotide away, making a read error possible. The CDR3 contains 16 residues. Germline V gene data show CDR1 as SGHRS and CDR2 as YFSETQ. This sample is drawn from a study of Graves' ophthalmopathy and Graves' hyperthyroidism. Study-wide results and limits: In blood appeared most of the expanded thyroid clonotypes whose frequency exceeded 0.001. At around 70% sensitivity and 72% to 75% specificity, the model predicted progression of the ophthalmopathy. Discriminating ophthalmopathy from stable hyperthyroidism, a 13-signature model attained a sensitivity of under 90% and a specificity of about 81%.

RNA transcripts served as template for amplifying TCR beta CDR3 sequences. First-round RT-PCR relied on HTBI primers, and a second-round multiplex PCR came next. TCRdb itself ran the multiplex PCR reads through MiXCR, one entry per CDR3 protein. The data contain around 1,200,000 distinct CDR3 sequences, about 36% of them singletons. Clinical symptoms, serum thyroxine, TRAb, thyroid ultrasound and orbital computed tomography determined diagnosis. Sequencing was performed on peripheral blood or thyroid tissue (not recorded which). This TCR was sampled from an adult man with Graves' hyperthyroidism. V gene TRBV5-1 combines with J gene TRBJ1-6; D not certain. This CDR3 is CVSSTSLSSYNSPLHF. The CDR3, as DNA: TGCGTCAGCAGCACCAGCTTAAGCTCCTATAATTCACCCCTCCACTTT.